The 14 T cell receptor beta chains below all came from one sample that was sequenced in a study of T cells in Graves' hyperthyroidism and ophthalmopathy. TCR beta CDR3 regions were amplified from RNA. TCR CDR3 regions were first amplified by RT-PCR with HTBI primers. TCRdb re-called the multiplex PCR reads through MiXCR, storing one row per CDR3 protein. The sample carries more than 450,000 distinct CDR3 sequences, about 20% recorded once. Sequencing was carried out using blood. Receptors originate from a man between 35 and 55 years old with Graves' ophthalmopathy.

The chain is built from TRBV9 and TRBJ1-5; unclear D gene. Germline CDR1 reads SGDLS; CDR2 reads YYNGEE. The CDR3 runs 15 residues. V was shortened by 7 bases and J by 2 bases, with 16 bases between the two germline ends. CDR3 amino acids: CASSPGSSGNQPQHF. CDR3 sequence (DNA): TGTGCCAGCTCCCCGGGGAGCAGTGGCAATCAGCCCCAGCATTTT.

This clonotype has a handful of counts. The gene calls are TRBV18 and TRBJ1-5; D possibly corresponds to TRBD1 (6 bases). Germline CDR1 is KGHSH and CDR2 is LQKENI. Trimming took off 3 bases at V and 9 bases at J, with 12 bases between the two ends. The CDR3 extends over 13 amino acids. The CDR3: CASSPQQGSPQHF. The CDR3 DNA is TGTGCCAGCTCACCGCAACAGGGTTCGCCCCAGCATTTT.

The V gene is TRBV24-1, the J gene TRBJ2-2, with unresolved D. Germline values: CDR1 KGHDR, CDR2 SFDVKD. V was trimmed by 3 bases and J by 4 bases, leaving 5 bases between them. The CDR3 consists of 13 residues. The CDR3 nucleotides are TGTGCCACCAGTGATCCACCCACCGGGGAGCTGTTTTTT. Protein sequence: CATSDPPTGELFF.

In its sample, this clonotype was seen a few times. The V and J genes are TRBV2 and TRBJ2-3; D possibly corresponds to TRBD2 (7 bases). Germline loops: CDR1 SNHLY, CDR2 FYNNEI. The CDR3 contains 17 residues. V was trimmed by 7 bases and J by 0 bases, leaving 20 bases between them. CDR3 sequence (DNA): TGTGCCAGCACTCTAGGGGGGGCGGGGACTAGCACAGATACGCAGTATTTT. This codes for CASTLGGAGTSTDTQYF.

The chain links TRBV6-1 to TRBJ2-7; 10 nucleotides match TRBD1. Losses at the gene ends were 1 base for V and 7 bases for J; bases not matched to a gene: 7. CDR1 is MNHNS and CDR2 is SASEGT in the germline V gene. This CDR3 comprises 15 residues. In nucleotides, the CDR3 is TGTGCCAGCAGTGAAGGGGGGGACAGGGGAATTGAGCAGTACTTC. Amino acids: CASSEGGDRGIEQYF.

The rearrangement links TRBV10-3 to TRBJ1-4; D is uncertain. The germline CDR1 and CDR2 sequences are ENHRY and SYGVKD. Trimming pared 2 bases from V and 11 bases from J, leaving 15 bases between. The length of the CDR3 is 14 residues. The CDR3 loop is CAISEEAGSGKLFF. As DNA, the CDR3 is TGTGCCATCAGTGAGGAGGCAGGCTCTGGGAAACTGTTTTTT.

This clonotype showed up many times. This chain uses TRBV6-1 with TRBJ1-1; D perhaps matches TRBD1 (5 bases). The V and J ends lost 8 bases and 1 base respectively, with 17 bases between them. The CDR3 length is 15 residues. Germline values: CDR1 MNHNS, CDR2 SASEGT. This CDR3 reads CASPFREGQNTEAFF. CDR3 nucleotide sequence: TGTGCCAGCCCCTTTCGAGAGGGGCAGAACACTGAAGCTTTCTTT.

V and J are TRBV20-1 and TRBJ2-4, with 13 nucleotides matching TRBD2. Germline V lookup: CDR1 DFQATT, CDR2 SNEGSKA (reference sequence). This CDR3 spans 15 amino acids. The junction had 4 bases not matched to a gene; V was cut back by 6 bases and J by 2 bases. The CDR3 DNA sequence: TGCAGTGCCCCGGGACTAGCGGGGTCCAAAAACATTCAGTACTTC. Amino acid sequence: CSAPGLAGSKNIQYF.

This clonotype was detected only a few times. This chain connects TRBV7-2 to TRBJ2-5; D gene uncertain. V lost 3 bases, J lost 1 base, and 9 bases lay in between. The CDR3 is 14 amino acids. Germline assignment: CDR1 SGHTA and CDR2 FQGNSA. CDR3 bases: TGTGCCAGCAGCTTTTTTATGACCCAAGAGACCCAGTACTTC. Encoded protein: CASSFFMTQETQYF.

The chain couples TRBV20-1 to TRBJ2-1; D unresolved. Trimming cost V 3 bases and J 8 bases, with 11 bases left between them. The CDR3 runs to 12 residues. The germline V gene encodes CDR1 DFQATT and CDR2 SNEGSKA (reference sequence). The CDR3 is CSASRDPDEQFF. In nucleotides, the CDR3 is TGCAGTGCTAGTCGAGATCCGGATGAGCAGTTCTTC.

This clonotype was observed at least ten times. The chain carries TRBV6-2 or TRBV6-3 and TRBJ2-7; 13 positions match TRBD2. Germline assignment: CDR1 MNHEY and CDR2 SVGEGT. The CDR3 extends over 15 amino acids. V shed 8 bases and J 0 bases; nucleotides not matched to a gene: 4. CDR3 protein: CASWTSGSVSYEQYF. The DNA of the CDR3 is TGTGCCAGCTGGACTAGCGGGAGTGTCTCCTACGAGCAGTACTTC.

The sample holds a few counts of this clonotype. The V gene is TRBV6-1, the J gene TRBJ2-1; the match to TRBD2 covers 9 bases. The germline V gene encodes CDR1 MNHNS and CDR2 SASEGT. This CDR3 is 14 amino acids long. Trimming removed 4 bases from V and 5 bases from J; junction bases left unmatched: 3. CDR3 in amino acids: CASSVAGANNEQFF. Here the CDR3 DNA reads TGTGCCAGCAGTGTAGCGGGGGCCAACAATGAGCAGTTCTTC.

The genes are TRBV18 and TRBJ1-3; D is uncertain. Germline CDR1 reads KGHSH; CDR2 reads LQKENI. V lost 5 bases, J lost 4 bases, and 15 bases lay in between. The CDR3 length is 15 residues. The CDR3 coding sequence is TGTGCCAGCTCAGGTGGACCCCCCCCGGGAAACACCATATATTTT. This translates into CASSGGPPPGNTIYF.

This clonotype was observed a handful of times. The DNA of the CDR3 is TGTGCCACCCTGGGTGGTCTGTCAACAACCTACGAGCAGTACTTC. Encoded protein: CATLGGLSTTYEQYF. The V and J genes are TRBV10-3 and TRBJ2-7; D is unresolved. Germline V gene lookup returns CDR1 ENHRY and CDR2 SYGVKD. V was clipped by 10 bases and J by 2 bases, with 21 bases between them. The length of the CDR3 is 15 residues.